Shown below are 17 T cell receptor beta chains from a single sample sequenced in a study of early T cells in non-severe SARS-CoV-2 infection. TCRdb reprocessed the 5' RACE reads with MiXCR, giving one entry per CDR3 protein. Of 85,000 to 90,000 distinct CDR3 sequences in the sample, about 15% were seen once. The sample comprised whole blood. The receptors were sampled from an adult who was a healthcare worker with PCR-confirmed SARS-CoV-2 infection or an uninfected control (not recorded which).

This clonotype was recorded at least ten times. CDR3 DNA sequence: TGCAGTGCTCCCCTCCCTAGCGGGGGCTCCTACGAGCAGTACTTC. It codes for CSAPLPSGGSYEQYF. V usage is TRBV20-1 and J usage is TRBJ2-7; TRBD2 agrees at 10 bases. Trimming cost V 5 bases and J 0 bases; bases outside gene matches: 7. The CDR3 has 15 residues. Germline CDR1 is DFQATT and CDR2 is SNEGSKA (reference sequence).

V is TRBV29-1 and J is TRBJ2-1; weak D call: TRBD1 (5 bases). Looked up from germline, CDR1 is SQVTM and CDR2 is ANQGSEA. V was cut by 6 bases and J by 13 bases, with 13 bases left in between. The CDR3 extends over 10 amino acids. The DNA for the CDR3 is TGCAGCGTAGGACATGGAAGACAGTTCTTC. This sequence encodes CSVGHGRQFF.

This clonotype occurred a few times. The gene calls are TRBV11-2 and TRBJ2-7; D remains unclear. Trimming stripped 5 bases from V and 4 bases from J, with 15 bases between. This CDR3 has 14 amino acids. Germline CDR1 reads SGHAT; CDR2 reads FQNNGV. The CDR3 nucleotides read TGTGCCAGCAGCAGGCTTTCCGGTGTTTACGAGCAGTACTTC. Its protein is CASSRLSGVYEQYF. The full variable domain, its missing parts supplied by reference TRBV11-2 and TRBJ2-7, is EAGVAQSPRYKIIEKRQSVAFWCNPISGHATLYWYQQILGQGPKLLIQFQNNGVVDDSQLPKDRFSAERLKGVDSTLKIQPAKLEDSAVYLCASSRLSGVYEQYFGPGTRLTVT.

In its sample, this clonotype was seen a few times. The genes are TRBV3-1 and TRBJ1-2, with no clear D. V was trimmed by 0 bases and J by 2 bases, leaving 7 bases between them. Germline CDR1 is LGHDT and CDR2 is YNNKEL (reference sequence). CDR3 size: 14 residues. The CDR3 DNA is TGTGCCAGCAGCCAAGATCGGCAGAACTATGGCTACACCTTC. This translates into CASSQDRQNYGYTF.

This rearrangement joins TRBV5-1 to TRBJ1-2; D call uncertain. V lost 1 base and J 1 base, leaving 8 bases between the germline ends. Per the germline V gene, CDR1 is SGHRS and CDR2 is YFSETQ. The CDR3 totals 14 residues. The CDR3 DNA reads as TGCGCCAGCAGCTTGCCAGAGAATAACTATGGCTACACCTTC. Its protein is CASSLPENNYGYTF.

V is TRBV11-2 and J is TRBJ2-1; D is possibly TRBD2 (6 bases). V lost 6 bases to trimming and J lost 2 bases, with 20 bases between them. Germline V gene lookup returns CDR1 SGHAT and CDR2 FQNNGV. The CDR3 has 17 residues. CDR3 protein: CASRVGGPLYAYNEQFF. The CDR3 bases are TGTGCCAGCAGGGTCGGGGGTCCGCTATACGCCTACAATGAGCAGTTCTTC.

This clonotype turned up a few times. The V and J genes are TRBV10-3 and TRBJ2-1; 8 positions match TRBD2. CDR1 ENHRY and CDR2 SYGVKD come from the germline V gene. This CDR3 comprises 16 residues. V dropped 7 bases and J dropped 0; count of bases not matched to a gene: 8. In nucleotides, the CDR3 is TGTGCCATCACTCCTCAGCGGGAGAGCTCCTACAATGAGCAGTTCTTC. It translates to CAITPQRESSYNEQFF.

This clonotype was counted many times. The J gene is TRBJ1-1, the V gene TRBV6-5; 9 positions match TRBD1. Germline values: CDR1 MNHEY, CDR2 SVGAGI. V gave up 0 bases and J gave up 6 bases; unmatched junction bases: 8. The CDR3 is 16 amino acids. CDR3 loop: CASSYSFGTGISEAFF. The DNA of the CDR3 is TGTGCCAGCAGTTACTCGTTTGGGACAGGGATTTCTGAAGCTTTCTTT.

This clonotype was picked up many times. This rearrangement joins TRBV9 to TRBJ1-2; D possibly corresponds to TRBD1 (5 bases). The CDR3 length is 13 residues. V lost 0 bases to trimming and J lost 4 bases, with 7 bases between them. In germline, CDR1 is SGDLS, CDR2 YYNGEE. The CDR3 protein is CASSVEGVYGYTF. CDR3 nucleotide sequence: TGTGCCAGCAGCGTAGAAGGGGTCTATGGCTACACCTTC.

The chain combines TRBV6-2 or TRBV6-3 with TRBJ2-1; the match to TRBD2 covers 14 bases. The CDR3 length is 16 residues. Germline-derived CDR1 and CDR2 are MNHEY and SVGEGT. J lost 9 bases, V lost 2 bases, and 6 bases had no gene match. CDR3 nucleotides: TGTGCCAGCAGTTACCGCTCCGGACTAGCGGGGGGTGAGCAGTTCTTC. Residues: CASSYRSGLAGGEQFF.

The chain has TRBV3-1 and TRBJ1-4, with D hard to call. CDR1 and CDR2 from the germline V gene are LGHDT and YNNKEL (reference sequence). Deletions cut 0 bases from V and 15 bases from J, with 11 bases between. The CDR3 extends over 12 amino acids. As DNA, the CDR3 is TGTGCCAGCAGCCAAGAACGGGGTCGGGTGTTTTTT. This encodes CASSQERGRVFF. Full variable domain (outside the CDR3, taken from reference TRBV3-1 and TRBJ1-4): DTAVSQTPKYLVTQMGNDKSIKCEQNLGHDTMYWYKQDSKKFLKIMFSYNNKELIINETVPNRFSPKSPDKAHLNLHINSLELGDSAVYFCASSQERGRVFFGSGTQLSVL.

Worth noting for this clonotype: A much bigger clone sits one base away, suggesting this may be a read error. The gene calls are TRBV7-9 and TRBJ2-3, with unresolved D. V was clipped by 7 bases and J by 5 bases, with 7 bases between them. The CDR3 has 11 residues. Germline V gene sequence: CDR1 SEHNR, CDR2 FQNEAQ (reference sequence). CDR3 in amino acids: CASNIRDTQYF. The CDR3 nucleotides read TGTGCCAGCAACATCCGAGATACGCAGTATTTT.

The table lists this clonotype with a few counts. The rearrangement uses TRBV18 and TRBJ2-1; no clear D. The CDR3 runs 13 residues. V lost 0 bases to trimming and J lost 4 bases, with 4 bases between them. The germline CDR1 and CDR2 sequences are KGHSH and LQKENI. The CDR3 sequence: CASSPPTYNEQFF. The CDR3 DNA sequence: TGTGCCAGCTCACCACCGACTTACAATGAGCAGTTCTTC.

This clonotype appeared many times. The chain employs TRBV6-5 and TRBJ2-1, with TRBD2 identical over 14 bases. Unmatched junction bases numbered 8, after V lost 6 bases and J lost 1 base. The CDR3 sequence is 18 residues long. Per the germline V gene, CDR1 is MNHEY and CDR2 is SVGAGI. This CDR3 reads CASSPGLAGARSYNEQFF. CDR3 nucleotides: TGTGCCAGCAGCCCGGGACTAGCGGGGGCCCGGTCCTACAATGAGCAGTTCTTC.

This clonotype was detected many times. The rearrangement joins TRBV28 to TRBJ1-1; D unresolved. With 2 bases removed from V and 4 bases from J, the gap between germline ends came to 5 bases. CDR1 MDHEN and CDR2 SYDVKM come from the germline V gene. This CDR3 has 12 residues. In nucleotides, the CDR3 is TGTGCCAGCAGTTTACGAGGCACTGAAGCTTTCTTT. Translating gives CASSLRGTEAFF.

This clonotype came up a few times. J is TRBJ1-2 and V is TRBV20-1; TRBD1 might be the D (6 bases). Trimming left V 6 bases short and J 4 bases short, with 18 bases between. CDR3 size: 14 residues. Per germline, CDR1 DFQATT and CDR2 SNEGSKA (reference sequence). DNA for the CDR3: TGCAGTGCCCTCAACGGACAGCTAATCTATGGCTACACCTTC. Translating gives CSALNGQLIYGYTF.

The rearrangement links TRBV28 to TRBJ2-4, with D hard to call. Trimming left V 1 base short and J 8 bases short, with 6 bases between. CDR1 and CDR2 (germline): MDHEN, SYDVKM. This CDR3 has 12 residues. The CDR3 sequence: CASSLLNHIQYF. In nucleotides, the CDR3 is TGTGCCAGCAGTTTATTGAACCACATTCAGTACTTC. The whole variable domain, remainder taken from reference TRBV28 and TRBJ2-4, is DVKVTQSSRYLVKRTGEKVFLECVQDMDHENMFWYRQDPGLGLRLIYFSYDVKMKEKGDIPEGYSVSREKKERFSLILESASTNQTSMYLCASSLLNHIQYFGAGTRLSVL.